This T cell receptor (beta chain) stems from a study of blood T cell repertoires in COVID-19. Turning to the study itself: T cells, B-cell-depleted T cells, or PBMCs provided the cDNA or gDNA that served as material.

Assay: immunoSEQ multiplex PCR; the TCRdb copy retains only in-frame clones and omits some. The repertoire includes tens of thousands of clones, around 90% of them detected once, and about 3.2% sits in the top ten. The CDR3 length is 16 residues. The junction had 4 bases not matched to a gene; V was cut back by 5 bases and J by 2 bases. Germline V gene lookup returns CDR1 SGHNT and CDR2 YENEEA. This TCR derives from a woman aged 70-85 years with acute or convalescent COVID-19. V is TRBV11-3 and J is TRBJ2-1; 12 bases match TRBD2. The source material was peripheral blood. CDR3 coding DNA: TGTGCCAGCAGCAAGACTAGCGGGAGCACCTACAATGAGCAGTTCTTC. As protein: CASSKTSGSTYNEQFF.